There are a few counts of the clone carrying this TCR beta chain. The data were taken from a study of cytomegalovirus exposure and HLA in healthy donors. Study-level information: Researchers previously reported finding just under 120 million unique TCR beta sequences from around 200 million T cells.

Primers for the PCR totalled 60 Vbeta and 13 Jbeta. Produced via immunoSEQ multiplex PCR; TCRdb's table is partial and in-frame only. The profile shows 90,000 to 95,000 clones, around 81% of them singletons. This CDR3 spans 16 amino acids. Sequencing was performed on PBMCs. V is TRBV12-1 and J is TRBJ1-5; the table assigns TRBD1, which was not confirmed against the DNA. TRBV12-1 has pseudogene status. This clonotype originated in a man aged 25 to 40 in good health and CMV-seronegative. CDR3 sequence: CASSFDLAGLNQPQHF. CDR3 coding DNA: TGTGCCAGCAGCTTTGATTTGGCAGGTCTAAATCAGCCCCAGCATTTT.